This record looks at one T cell receptor beta chain sequence and its context. TCRdb's copy holds only in-frame clones and misses some; the assay was immunoSEQ multiplex PCR. The repertoire holds approximately 170,000 clones, with 75% to 85% as singletons. This sample is part of a study of blood T cell repertoires in COVID-19. As for the study in general: PBMCs, B-cell-depleted T cells, or T cells provided the cDNA or gDNA that made up the material.

The sample consisted of peripheral blood. The origin of this receptor is a human donor in a cohort sampled during active COVID-19.

The CDR3 region is CASSPSTGSTGELFF. The CDR3 DNA sequence: TGTGCCAGCAGCCCCTCGACAGGGTCCACCGGGGAGCTGTTTTTT. This chain joins TRBV7-2 and TRBJ2-2, with 7 positions matching TRBD1. With V trimmed by 5 bases and J by 4 bases, 7 bases remained unmatched. Germline V gives CDR1 SGHTA, CDR2 FQGNSA. CDR3 length: 15 residues.